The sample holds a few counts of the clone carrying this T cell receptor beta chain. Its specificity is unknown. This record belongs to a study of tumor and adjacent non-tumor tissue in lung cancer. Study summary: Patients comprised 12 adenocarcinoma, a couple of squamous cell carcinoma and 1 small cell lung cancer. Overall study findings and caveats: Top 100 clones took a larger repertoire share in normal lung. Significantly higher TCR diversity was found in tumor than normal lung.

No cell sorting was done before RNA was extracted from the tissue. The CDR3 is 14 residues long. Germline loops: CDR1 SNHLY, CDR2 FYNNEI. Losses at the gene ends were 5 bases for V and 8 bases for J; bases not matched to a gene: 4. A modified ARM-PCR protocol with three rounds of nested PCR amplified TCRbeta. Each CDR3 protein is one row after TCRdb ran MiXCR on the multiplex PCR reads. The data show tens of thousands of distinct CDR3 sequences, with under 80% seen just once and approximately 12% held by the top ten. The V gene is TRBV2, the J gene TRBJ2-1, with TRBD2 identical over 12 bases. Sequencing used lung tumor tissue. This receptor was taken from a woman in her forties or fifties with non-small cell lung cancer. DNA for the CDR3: TGTGCCAGCAGTTGGACTAGCGGGAAGGATGAGCAGTTCTTC. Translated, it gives CASSWTSGKDEQFF. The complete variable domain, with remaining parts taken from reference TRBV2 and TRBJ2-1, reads EPEVTQTPSHQVTQMGQEVILRCVPISNHLYFYWYRQILGQKVEFLVSFYNNEISEKSEIFDDQFSVERPDGSNFTLKIRSTKLEDSAMYFCASSWTSGKDEQFFGPGTRLTVL.